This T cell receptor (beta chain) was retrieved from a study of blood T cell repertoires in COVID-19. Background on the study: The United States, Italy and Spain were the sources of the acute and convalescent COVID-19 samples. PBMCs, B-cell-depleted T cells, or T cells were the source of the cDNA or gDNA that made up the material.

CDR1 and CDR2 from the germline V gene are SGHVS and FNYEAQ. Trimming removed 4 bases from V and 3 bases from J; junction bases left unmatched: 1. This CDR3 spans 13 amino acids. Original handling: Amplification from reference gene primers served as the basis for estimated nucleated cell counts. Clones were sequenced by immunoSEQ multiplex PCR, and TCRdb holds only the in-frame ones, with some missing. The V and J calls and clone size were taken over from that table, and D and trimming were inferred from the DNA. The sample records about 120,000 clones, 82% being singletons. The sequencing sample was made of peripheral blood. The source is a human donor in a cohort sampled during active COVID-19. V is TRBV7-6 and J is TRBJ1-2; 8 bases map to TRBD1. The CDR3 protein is CASSSQGDYGYTF. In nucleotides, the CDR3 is TGTGCCAGCAGCTCACAGGGGGACTATGGCTACACCTTC.